This T cell receptor beta chain was recovered during a study of cytotoxic CD8 clonotypes in ibrutinib-treated CLL. Study observations and caveats: Relative to age-matched healthy donors, clonality at baseline was higher, and it tracked circulating CD8+ T-cell counts.

This clone has a single count. The antigen is undetermined. Produced via immunoSEQ multiplex PCR; TCRdb's table is partial and in-frame only. The sample holds 250,000 to 350,000 clones, 65% to 85% seen once. The CDR3 spans 14 residues. Germline assignment: CDR1 MGHRA and CDR2 YSYEKL. Trimming removed 2 bases at V and 8 bases at J, with 10 bases between. This TCR derives from a human donor with chronic lymphocytic leukemia. Specimen: PBMCs, collected at disease progression, from a patient treated with ibrutinib. The V call is TRBV4-1, the J call TRBJ1-6; D is perhaps TRBD1 (5 bases). This CDR3 reads CASSQIGVHSPLHF. The CDR3, as DNA: TGCGCCAGCAGCCAAATAGGGGTACATTCACCCCTCCACTTT.